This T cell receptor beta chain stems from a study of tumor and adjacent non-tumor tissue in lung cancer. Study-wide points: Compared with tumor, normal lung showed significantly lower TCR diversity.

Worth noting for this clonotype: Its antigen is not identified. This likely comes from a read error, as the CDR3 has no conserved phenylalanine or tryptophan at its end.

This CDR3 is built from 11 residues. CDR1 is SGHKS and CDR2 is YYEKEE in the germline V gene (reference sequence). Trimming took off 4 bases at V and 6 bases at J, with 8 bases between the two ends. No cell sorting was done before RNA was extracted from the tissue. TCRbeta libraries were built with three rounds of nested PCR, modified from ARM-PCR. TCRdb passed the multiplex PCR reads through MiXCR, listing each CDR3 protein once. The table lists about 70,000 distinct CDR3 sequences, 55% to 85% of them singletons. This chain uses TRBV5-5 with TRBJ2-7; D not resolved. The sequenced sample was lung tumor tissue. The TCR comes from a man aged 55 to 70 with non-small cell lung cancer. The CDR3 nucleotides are TGTGCCAGCAGCCCCAAGGTCGAGCAGTACTCC. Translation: CASSPKVEQYS.